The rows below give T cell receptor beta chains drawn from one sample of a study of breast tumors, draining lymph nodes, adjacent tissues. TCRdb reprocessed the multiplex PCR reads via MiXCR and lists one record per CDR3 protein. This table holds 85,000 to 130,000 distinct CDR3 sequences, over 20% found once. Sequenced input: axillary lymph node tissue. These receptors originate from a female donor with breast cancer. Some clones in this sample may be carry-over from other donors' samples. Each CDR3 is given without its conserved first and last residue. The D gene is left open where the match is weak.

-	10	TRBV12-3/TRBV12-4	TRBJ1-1	ASSEDWTEAF
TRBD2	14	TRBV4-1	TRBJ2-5	ASSPWGRGGKETQY
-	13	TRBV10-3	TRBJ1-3	AISSTGAAGNTIY
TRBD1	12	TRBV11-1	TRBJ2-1	ASSPDRGDNEQF
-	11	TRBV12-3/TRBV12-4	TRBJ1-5	ASSLTGNQPQH
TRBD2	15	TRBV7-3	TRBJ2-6	ASSRRAGGSGANVLT
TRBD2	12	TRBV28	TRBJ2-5	ASRPGGTRGTQY
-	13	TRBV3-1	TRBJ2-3	ASSQVWGSTDTQY
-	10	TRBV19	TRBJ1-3	ASSIGGNTIY
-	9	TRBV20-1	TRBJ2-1	SAAGRNEQF
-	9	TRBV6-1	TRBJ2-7	AIPRGSEQY
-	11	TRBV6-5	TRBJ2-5	ASSRTVEETQY
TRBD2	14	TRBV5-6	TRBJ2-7	ASSLWGLAGNYEQY
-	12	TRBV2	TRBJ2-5	ASGDTWYQETQY
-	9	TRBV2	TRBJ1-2	ASSGLGGYT
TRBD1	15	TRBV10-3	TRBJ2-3	AISESRQGAKTDTQY
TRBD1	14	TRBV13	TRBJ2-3	ASSTTGGLGTDTQY
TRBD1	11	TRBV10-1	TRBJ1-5	ATHLTGFQPQH
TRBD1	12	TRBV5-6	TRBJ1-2	ASSLDRGDDGYT
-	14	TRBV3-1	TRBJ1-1	ASSQGERLMNTEAF
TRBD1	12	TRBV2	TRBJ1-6	ASRGEGANSPLH
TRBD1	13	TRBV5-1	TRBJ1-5	ASSPEGARNQPQH
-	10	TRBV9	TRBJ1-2	ASSQEGYGYT
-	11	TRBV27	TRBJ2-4	ASSRLAKNIQY
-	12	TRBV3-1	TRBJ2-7	ASSQDSRIYEQY
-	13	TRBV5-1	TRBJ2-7	ASSPGVGFVDEQY
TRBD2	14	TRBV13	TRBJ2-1	ASSTYTSGGANEQF
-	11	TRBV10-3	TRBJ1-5	AISEKEYQPQH
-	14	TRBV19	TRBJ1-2	ASSLFWKGANYGYT
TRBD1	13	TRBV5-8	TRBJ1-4	ASSDRQGANEKLF
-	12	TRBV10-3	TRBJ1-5	AISADNSNQPQH
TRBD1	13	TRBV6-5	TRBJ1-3	ASSATGLSGNTIY
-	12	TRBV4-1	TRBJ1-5	ASSQDWVNQPQH
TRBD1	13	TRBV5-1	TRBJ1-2	ASSLNRGGDYGYT
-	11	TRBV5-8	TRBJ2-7	ASSFNHSYEQY
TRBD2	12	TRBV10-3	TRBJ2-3	ATSSGRGADTQY
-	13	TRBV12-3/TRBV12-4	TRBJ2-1	ASTHPGTNYNEQF
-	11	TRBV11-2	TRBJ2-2	ASSGENTGELF
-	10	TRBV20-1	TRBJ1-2	SAQTALYGYT
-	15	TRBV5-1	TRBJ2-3	ASSLASRMTSTDTQY
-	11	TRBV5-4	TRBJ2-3	ASSLKSTDTQY
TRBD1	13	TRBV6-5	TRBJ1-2	ASSSLRGPNYGYT
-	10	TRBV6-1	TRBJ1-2	AARGATYGYT
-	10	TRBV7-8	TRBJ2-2	ASGEITGELF
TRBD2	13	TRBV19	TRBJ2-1	ASSITSGRAHEQF
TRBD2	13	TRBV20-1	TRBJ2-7	SASTERGGVGEQY
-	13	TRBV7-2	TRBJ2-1	ASSLVPPGYNEQF
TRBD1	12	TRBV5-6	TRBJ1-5	ASSQGTVPQPQH
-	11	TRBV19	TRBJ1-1	ASSPRMATEAF
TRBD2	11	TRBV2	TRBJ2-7	ATIAGASYEQY
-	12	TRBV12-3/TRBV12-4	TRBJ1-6	ASSSTGINSPLH
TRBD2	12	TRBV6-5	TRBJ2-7	ASPPGLASYEQH
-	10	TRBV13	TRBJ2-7	ASSLDAVEQY
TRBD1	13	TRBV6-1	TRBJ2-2	ASSEPGQMTGELF
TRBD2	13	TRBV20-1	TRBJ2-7	SARPSGRPRNEQY
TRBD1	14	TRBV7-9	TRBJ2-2	ASSARGTGTTEELF
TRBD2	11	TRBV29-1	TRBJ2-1	SVRWGGYNEQF